Each of the 9 T cell receptor beta chains below was sequenced from the same sample in a study of spatial heterogeneity in lung cancer. The time point denotes: sample taken at primary tumor resection. In each case, whole RNA from tumor, nontumor lung or frozen PBMC was sequenced unsorted. TCRdb independently ran MiXCR on the 5' RACE reads; one entry per CDR3 protein. Here the sample spans 6,500 or so distinct CDR3 sequences, approximately 6.8% being singletons. This material consisted of PBMCs, taken at surgery. These receptors all come from a male donor with early-stage non-small cell lung cancer.

Concerning this clonotype itself: With the library built for alpha chains, this beta chain is off target and its frequency is not meaningful. The chain carries TRBV14 and TRBJ2-3, with TRBD2 identical over 9 bases. Germline V gene lookup returns CDR1 SGHDN and CDR2 FVKESK. This CDR3 has 15 amino acids. J gave up 2 bases and V 2 bases, and 2 bases lay outside the gene matches. Here the CDR3 DNA reads TGTGCCAGCAGCCAACTAGCGGGAATCACAGATACGCAGTATTTT. The encoded protein is CASSQLAGITDTQYF.

This clonotype was recorded many times. Within a library made for alpha chains, this beta chain is off target, and its count is uninformative. The V gene is TRBV10-3, the J gene TRBJ2-6, with unresolved D. The ends were cut back, 3 bases at V and 0 bases at J, with 12 bases in the middle. CDR3 length equals 17 residues. Per the germline V gene, CDR1 is ENHRY and CDR2 is SYGVKD. The CDR3 DNA reads TGTGCCATCAGTGACCCCGGGCTTATCTCTGGGGCCAACGTCCTGACTTTC. Protein: CAISDPGLISGANVLTF.

There are many counts of this clonotype. A library made for alpha chains picked up this beta chain off target, so its size means little. The genes are TRBV20-1 and TRBJ1-1; 10 bases are shared with TRBD1. The V gene's germline CDR1 is DFQATT and CDR2 SNEGSKA (reference sequence). The CDR3 spans 13 residues. Losses at the gene ends were 1 base for V and 5 bases for J; bases not matched to a gene: 1. Written as DNA, the CDR3 is TGCAGTGCTAGAGGGACAGGGGGTACTGAAGCTTTCTTT. Translating gives CSARGTGGTEAFF.

This clonotype appeared many times. This beta chain lies outside the target of a library built for alpha chains; its clone size means little. This chain uses TRBV12-3 or TRBV12-4 with TRBJ1-2, with D perhaps matching TRBD1 (6 bases). V lost 6 bases, J lost 4 bases, and 12 bases lay in between. CDR3 length: 13 amino acids. The CDR3 protein is CASRPGVGYGYTF. DNA of the CDR3: TGTGCCAGCAGACCAGGGGTCGGCTATGGCTACACCTTC.

This clonotype was seen ten or more times. This beta chain came through as a stray read in a library set up for alpha chains, and its size says little. This chain links TRBV20-1 with TRBJ1-5; D ambiguous. The CDR3 runs to 15 residues. Trimming stripped 6 bases from V and 0 bases from J, with 15 bases between. CDR1 is DFQATT and CDR2 is SNEGSKA in the germline V gene (reference sequence). The CDR3 loop is CSASMTRDSNQPQHF. CDR3 DNA sequence: TGCAGTGCCTCTATGACACGTGATAGCAATCAGCCCCAGCATTTT.

Many counts were recorded for this clonotype. A library prepared for alpha chains yielded this beta chain as an off-target read; its size is of little meaning. The chain is built from TRBV30 and TRBJ2-3; 10 bases match TRBD2. V gave up 0 bases and J gave up 2 bases; unmatched junction bases: 5. The CDR3 spans 16 residues. Germline V gives CDR1 GTSNPN, CDR2 SVGIG (reference sequence). The CDR3 DNA follows: TGTGCCTGGAGTGTAAGGACTAGCGGATACACAGATACGCAGTATTTT. It codes for CAWSVRTSGYTDTQYF.

The table lists this clonotype with many counts. Since the library was made to target alpha chains, this beta chain is a stray read and its abundance is not meaningful. This sequence joins TRBV3-1 and TRBJ1-6, with 8 bases matching TRBD1. Trimming at V came to 8 bases and at J to 9 bases, leaving 9 bases not matched to a gene. This CDR3 is built from 14 residues. Germline CDR1 and CDR2: LGHDT and YNNKEL (reference sequence). The CDR3 nucleotides read TGTGCCAGCGCCAATTCAGGGGGCAGTTCACCCCTCCACTTT. Its translation is CASANSGGSSPLHF.

This clonotype showed up many times. Since it is a stray read in a library aimed at alpha chains, this beta chain has a size that is not meaningful. The chain has TRBV2 and TRBJ2-2, with a weak D call TRBD1 (6 bases). Germline V gene lookup returns CDR1 SNHLY and CDR2 FYNNEI. This CDR3 is built from 13 residues. The ends were cut back, 6 bases at V and 4 bases at J, with 9 bases in the middle. This CDR3 is CASSGQFTGELFF. The CDR3 DNA follows: TGTGCCAGCAGCGGACAGTTCACCGGGGAGCTGTTTTTT.

The table lists this clonotype with many counts. For a library built for alpha chains, this beta chain is a stray read; little rests on its size. This sequence joins TRBV3-1 and TRBJ1-4; no clear D gene. Germline CDR1 is LGHDT and CDR2 is YNNKEL (reference sequence). The CDR3 sequence is 14 residues long. Trimming left V 4 bases short and J 6 bases short, with 12 bases between. CDR3 nucleotides: TGTGCCAGCAGCCCTCGGGAGCTCCATGAAAAACTGTTTTTT. Amino acid sequence: CASSPRELHEKLFF.